This T cell receptor (beta chain) derives from a study of shared clonotypes between healthy human individuals. Points from the study as a whole: Donor scarcity curtailed the genetic and exposure-history diversity represented herein.

As to this clone: Antigen: not known.

Sequencing was at deep level. Some clones are missing from TCRdb's copy, which holds only in-frame ones; the method was immunoSEQ multiplex PCR. There are roughly 2.2 million clones in the sample; more than 80% occur only once, and 0.35% to 0.5% lies in the top ten. The sequenced sample was naive CD4+ T cells from PBMCs. Subset given: CD45RA+ positively selected. This receptor was obtained from a man younger than 30 in good health. Some clones in this sample may be carry-over from other donors' samples.

Here the CDR3 DNA reads TGCGCCAGCAGCTCGACATTGGGACAGTTGAATGAGCAGTTCTTC. Its translation is CASSSTLGQLNEQFF. This chain connects TRBV5-1 to TRBJ2-1; TRBD1 agrees at 7 bases. Trimming took 3 bases from V and 7 from J; bases not matched to a gene: 10. Germline V gene sequence: CDR1 SGHRS, CDR2 YFSETQ. This CDR3 comprises 15 residues.